The clone carrying this T cell receptor (beta chain) was detected ten times or more. From germline, CDR1 is MNHEY and CDR2 SMNVEV (reference sequence). With 5 bases removed from V and 1 base from J, the gap between germline ends came to 15 bases. The CDR3 covers 15 residues. The data are from a study of T cells after yellow fever vaccination. TCRdb re-derived calls from the 5' RACE reads in MiXCR, one entry per CDR3 protein. The profile shows over 250,000 distinct CDR3 sequences, over 3.5% of them singletons. Sequences were derived from PBMCs, sampled 5 days after the yellow fever booster vaccination. The chain has TRBV27 and TRBJ2-7; D perhaps matches TRBD1 (7 bases). This TCR derives from a man in his late teens or twenties who received the YFV17D yellow fever vaccine. CDR3 nucleotide sequence: TGTGCCAGCAGTAGGGCGGGACAGTGGTCCTACGAGCAGTACTTC. Residues: CASSRAGQWSYEQYF.